This T cell receptor beta chain derives from a study of tumor and adjacent non-tumor tissue in lung cancer. The overall study: Samples averaged about 3.8 million productive TCRbeta reads each. Study-wide points: Tumor repertoires had a smaller top 100 clone share than normal lung. TCR diversity was significantly greater in tumor than normal lung tissue.

TCRbeta libraries were built with three rounds of nested PCR, modified from ARM-PCR. TCRdb fed the multiplex PCR reads into MiXCR, producing one record per CDR3 protein. Of 50,000 to 60,000 distinct CDR3 sequences listed, about 80% were seen once; the top ten hold 20% to 30%. The ends lost 3 bases at V and 4 bases at J; junction bases unmatched: 6. Germline values: CDR1 SGHVS, CDR2 FQNEAQ. The CDR3 contains 16 residues. RNA was extracted from bulk tissue without any cell sorting. This non-tumor lung sample came from over 3 cm beyond the tumor edge. Newly diagnosed lung cancer patients had thoracic surgery in China, August–November 2014, without prior chemotherapy. The sample holds many counts of this clonotype. Its antigen remains unknown.

This sequence joins TRBV7-8 and TRBJ2-5; 12 bases agree with TRBD2. The sequenced material came from distant non-tumor lung tissue. This receptor was obtained from a woman aged 55-70 years with non-small cell lung cancer. The CDR3 nucleotides read TGTGCCAGCAGCTTTAGACTAGCGGGGGCTTCAGAGACCCAGTACTTC. The encoded protein is CASSFRLAGASETQYF.